The 25 T cell receptor beta chains in this list originate from one sample, sequenced in a study of naive and memory T cell subsets. Findings of the study overall: Especially in CD8 cells, naive repertoires contained a few larger clonotypes, possibly CD45RA-re-expressing memory cells.

Which antigens these TCRs recognize remains unknown. Two oligonucleotides, mixed equimolar, formed the beta constant-region primer covering TRBC1 and TRBC2. Nested alpha and beta constant-region primers with the SP2 primer drove four PCR rounds on ligated cDNA. MiXCR, run by TCRdb on the UMI-ligation and nested PCR reads, gives a single entry per CDR3 protein. The sample consists of 130,000 to 150,000 distinct CDR3 sequences, 20% to 25% of them appearing once. Sequences were obtained from naive CD4+ T cells from blood. These receptors were taken from a human donor in good health.

The J gene is TRBJ2-7, the V gene TRBV6-2 or TRBV6-3; D is unresolved. V dropped 8 bases and J dropped 4 bases, with 21 bases sitting between them. CDR1 and CDR2 from the germline V gene are MNHEY and SVGEGT. This CDR3 comprises 15 residues. CDR3 nucleotide sequence: TGTGCCAGCCGACGCAAGAGAGATGATCCTTACGAGCAGTACTTC. It translates to CASRRKRDDPYEQYF.

This chain uses TRBV7-2 with TRBJ2-1, with TRBD2 identical over 15 bases. V shed 5 bases, J shed 7 bases, and the junction held 15 bases outside the gene matches. CDR1 and CDR2 (germline): SGHTA, FQGNSA. The CDR3 is 19 residues long. This chain's CDR3 is CASSPGTSGRPQPGNEQFF. The CDR3 DNA sequence: TGTGCCAGCAGCCCCGGGACTAGCGGGAGGCCCCAACCGGGGAATGAGCAGTTCTTC. Supplemented by reference TRBV7-2 and TRBJ2-1, the full variable domain reads GAGVSQSPSNKVTEKGKDVELRCDPISGHTALYWYRQSLGQGLEFLIYFQGNSAPDKSGLPSDRFSAERTGGSVSTLTIQRTQQEDSAVYLCASSPGTSGRPQPGNEQFFGPGTRLTVL.

A few counts support this clonotype. This rearrangement joins TRBV27 to TRBJ1-5, with D possibly TRBD1 on 5 matching bases. From germline, CDR1 is MNHEY and CDR2 SMNVEV (reference sequence). The CDR3 length is 15 residues. Trimming cost V 5 bases and J 2 bases, with 13 bases left between them. CDR3 protein: CASSRLGGGNQPQHF. As DNA, the CDR3 is TGTGCCAGCAGTAGGTTGGGGGGGGGCAATCAGCCCCAGCATTTT.

Many counts were recorded for this clonotype. The rearrangement uses TRBV6-6 and TRBJ2-1, with 11 bases aligning to TRBD2. Trimming took 5 bases from V and 0 from J; bases not matched to a gene: 9. CDR1 MNHNY and CDR2 SVGAGI come from the germline V gene (reference sequence). This CDR3 is built from 18 residues. The CDR3 loop is CASSGLAGAIPSYNEQFF. Here the CDR3 DNA reads TGTGCCAGCAGTGGACTAGCGGGTGCTATTCCCTCCTACAATGAGCAGTTCTTC.

CDR3 sequence reads: CASSYGTSGQPGANVLTF. CDR3 bases: TGTGCCAGCAGCTATGGGACTAGCGGACAGCCTGGGGCCAACGTCCTGACTTTC. This chain connects TRBV7-9 to TRBJ2-6; 11 nucleotides align to TRBD2. CDR1 and CDR2 from the germline V gene are SEHNR and FQNEAQ (reference sequence). Trimming removed 4 bases from V and 2 bases from J; junction bases left unmatched: 7. The CDR3 totals 18 residues.

The chain joins TRBV29-1 to TRBJ2-7, with D perhaps TRBD1 (5 bases). Trimming shortened V by 7 bases and J by 3 bases, and 10 bases separated the two germline ends. CDR1 SQVTM and CDR2 ANQGSEA come from the germline V gene. The CDR3 has 11 residues. The CDR3 DNA sequence: TGCAGCGCATCCGACAGCTACGAGCAGTACTTC. Its translation: CSASDSYEQYF.

At least ten counts were recorded for this clonotype. V gene TRBV9 combines with J gene TRBJ2-1; weak D call: TRBD2 (5 bases). The CDR3 has 15 residues. Trimming stripped 0 bases from V and 7 bases from J, with 14 bases between. CDR1 is SGDLS and CDR2 is YYNGEE in the germline V gene. This chain's CDR3 is CASSVGQNPGNEQFF. CDR3 in DNA: TGTGCCAGCAGCGTAGGTCAAAACCCGGGGAATGAGCAGTTCTTC.

Only a few counts were recorded for this clonotype. This rearrangement joins TRBV6-5 to TRBJ2-1; perhaps D is TRBD1 or TRBD2 (5 bases each). The germline V gene encodes CDR1 MNHEY and CDR2 SVGAGI. The V end lost 0 bases, the J end lost 3 bases, and 15 bases lay between the germline ends. The length of the CDR3 is 17 residues. The CDR3 nucleotides read TGTGCCAGCAGTTACTCGGGGGACGGGCGGGTCTACAATGAGCAGTTCTTC. Its protein product is CASSYSGDGRVYNEQFF.

The V gene is TRBV5-6, the J gene TRBJ2-7; no firm D call. V shed 1 base and J shed 0 bases, with 8 bases lying between them. CDR3 length: 14 amino acids. CDR1 SGHDT and CDR2 YYEEEE come from the germline V gene. The CDR3 loop reads CASSLRRVSYEQYF. The CDR3 DNA follows: TGTGCCAGCAGCTTGCGCCGAGTCTCCTACGAGCAGTACTTC.

Notes on this clonotype: This likely comes from a read error, as the CDR3 has no conserved phenylalanine or tryptophan at its end. The chain couples TRBV28 to TRBJ2-7; D may be TRBD2 (7 bases). Germline CDR1 MDHEN, CDR2 SYDVKM. The V gene lost 6 bases and the J gene lost 1 base, with 28 bases spanning the gap. This CDR3 has 19 residues. CDR3 nucleotide sequence: TGTGCCAGCAGCGTACAGGGACGCGCGGGAGTTTGGCCGTCCTACGAGCAGTACTCC. It encodes CASSVQGRAGVWPSYEQYS.

V and J are TRBV7-2 and TRBJ1-1; D gene ambiguous. This CDR3 is built from 15 residues. Trimming cost V 1 base and J 3 bases, with 12 bases left between them. CDR1 and CDR2 from the germline V gene are SGHTA and FQGNSA. CDR3: CASSLVRGPDTEAFF. CDR3 DNA sequence: TGTGCCAGCAGCTTAGTAAGAGGGCCCGACACTGAAGCTTTCTTT.

This clonotype was detected ten times or more. The chain is built from TRBV7-7 and TRBJ2-1; the D is unclear. The CDR3 has 13 amino acids. With 1 base removed from V and 9 bases from J, the gap between germline ends came to 10 bases. Germline V gene sequence: CDR1 SSHAT, CDR2 FNYEAQ (reference sequence). CDR3 nucleotides: TGTGCCAGCAGCTTAGGTACCACGGGTGAGCAGTTCTTC. Protein: CASSLGTTGEQFF.

This clonotype was counted a few times. The V and J genes are TRBV29-1 and TRBJ2-1; 9 nucleotides match TRBD2. This CDR3 is 14 amino acids long. The germline gives CDR1 SQVTM, CDR2 ANQGSEA. Germline trimming cut 5 bases from V and 8 bases from J; bases unmatched to any gene: 10. The CDR3 protein is CSVQVPSGIYEQFF. CDR3 in DNA: TGCAGCGTTCAGGTTCCTAGCGGGATCTATGAGCAGTTCTTC.

This sequence joins TRBV29-1 and TRBJ1-1; possible D gene TRBD1, 5 bases. The CDR3 covers 13 residues. Germline V gene lookup returns CDR1 SQVTM and CDR2 ANQGSEA. Trimming stripped 4 bases from V and 1 base from J, with 10 bases between. CDR3 residues: CSVGQTANTEAFF. The CDR3 coding sequence is TGCAGCGTTGGACAGACGGCGAACACTGAAGCTTTCTTT.

This clonotype was counted a few times. The CDR3 region is CASSFDLTGIETQYF. The DNA for the CDR3 is TGTGCCAGCAGCTTCGACCTGACAGGGATCGAGACCCAGTACTTC. The chain recombines TRBV7-2 with TRBJ2-5; 7 bases are a match to TRBD1. The V and J ends lost 3 bases and 5 bases, in that order; junction bases with no gene match: 9. Germline lookup yields CDR1 SGHTA and CDR2 FQGNSA. This CDR3 has 15 residues.

V gene TRBV6-5 combines with J gene TRBJ1-1; a weak D match, TRBD1 (6 bases). V was trimmed by 6 bases and J by 0 bases, leaving 11 bases between them. In germline, CDR1 is MNHEY, CDR2 SVGAGI. The CDR3 runs 14 residues. For the CDR3, the DNA is TGTGCCAGCAGACAAGGACAGTTGAACACTGAAGCTTTCTTT. Translated: CASRQGQLNTEAFF.

This clonotype was observed at least ten times. The J gene is TRBJ2-3, the V gene TRBV11-2, with a weak D call TRBD1 (6 bases). V lost 3 bases and J 3 bases, leaving 16 bases between the germline ends. The CDR3 covers 16 residues. Germline V gene sequence: CDR1 SGHAT, CDR2 FQNNGV. CDR3 in DNA: TGTGCCAGCAGCTTCACCGCAGGGGATGGAACAGATACGCAGTATTTT. It is translated as CASSFTAGDGTDTQYF.

The V call is TRBV3-1, the J call TRBJ2-2; no firm D call. V shed 4 bases and J shed 4 bases, with 4 bases lying between them. This CDR3 has 12 residues. CDR1 is LGHDT and CDR2 is YNNKEL in the germline V gene (reference sequence). The CDR3 DNA sequence: TGTGCCAGCAGCCCTCTCACCGGGGAGCTGTTTTTT. It translates to CASSPLTGELFF.

The CDR3 loop is CASSEVGNEKLFF. CDR3 bases: TGTGCCAGCAGTGAAGTGGGGAATGAAAAACTGTTTTTT. The chain is built from TRBV6-1 and TRBJ1-4, with D uncertain. Germline loops: CDR1 MNHNS, CDR2 SASEGT. The CDR3 totals 13 residues. V lost 1 base and J lost 5, with 5 bases in between.

This clonotype came up a few times. This chain links TRBV10-3 with TRBJ2-3; 9 positions agree with TRBD1. The J segment lost 5 bases and the V segment lost 6 bases, leaving 0 bases of the junction unmatched. The CDR3 has 12 amino acids. Germline V gene sequence: CDR1 ENHRY, CDR2 SYGVKD. The CDR3 DNA reads TGTGCCATCAGGACAGGGGGAGATACGCAGTATTTT. It specifies CAIRTGGDTQYF.

V gene TRBV29-1 combines with J gene TRBJ1-2, with 10 positions matching TRBD1. The CDR3 contains 13 residues. V dropped 5 bases and J dropped 2; count of bases not matched to a gene: 2. The germline V gene encodes CDR1 SQVTM and CDR2 ANQGSEA. DNA for the CDR3: TGCAGCGTTCTGACAGGGGGCAACTATGGCTACACCTTC. Translation: CSVLTGGNYGYTF.

The sample holds a few counts of this clonotype. This chain connects TRBV4-2 to TRBJ2-3; 10 bases match TRBD2. In germline, CDR1 is LGHNA, CDR2 YNFKEQ. The CDR3 runs 16 residues. V shed 0 bases, J shed 4 bases, and the junction held 4 bases outside the gene matches. CDR3 amino acids: CASSQDTSGISDTQYF. The CDR3 nucleotides read TGTGCCAGCAGCCAAGACACTAGCGGGATATCAGATACGCAGTATTTT.

V and J are TRBV27 and TRBJ1-2, with a weak D call TRBD1 (5 bases). The CDR3 is 17 amino acids. Trimming cost V 2 bases and J 0 bases, with 16 bases left between them. The germline CDR1 and CDR2 sequences are MNHEY and SMNVEV (reference sequence). The DNA of the CDR3 is TGTGCCAGCAGTTTAAAGTCAGGGAACGAACCTAACTATGGCTACACCTTC. Protein product: CASSLKSGNEPNYGYTF.

The rearrangement uses TRBV6-2 or TRBV6-3 and TRBJ2-1, with TRBD2 identical over 13 bases. The CDR3 contains 23 residues. Per the germline V gene, CDR1 is MNHEY and CDR2 is SVGEGT. The junction had 17 bases not matched to a gene; V was cut back by 0 bases and J by 0 bases. The CDR3 DNA is TGTGCCAGCAGTTACTCGACTGGACTAGCGGGAGTAAGGTTAGGGAGCTCCTACAATGAGCAGTTCTTC. Translated, it gives CASSYSTGLAGVRLGSSYNEQFF.

This clonotype was observed a handful of times. The chain links TRBV29-1 to TRBJ2-2, with D maybe TRBD2 (6 bases). Trimming left V 7 bases short and J 6 bases short, with 12 bases between. Germline assignment: CDR1 SQVTM and CDR2 ANQGSEA. The CDR3 has 12 residues. CDR3 bases: TGCAGCGCTGGGGAGGTACCCGGGGAGCTGTTTTTT. Amino acid sequence: CSAGEVPGELFF.